These T cell receptor beta chains were read from a single sample in a study of PD-1 blockade in mismatch repair-deficient tumors. Data came from immunoSEQ multiplex PCR; TCRdb stores just in-frame clones and leaves some out. The data show approximately 120,000 clones, around 83% seen once. The material sequenced was peripheral blood, taken 44 weeks after starting pembrolizumab. These receptors were obtained from an adult with mismatch repair-deficient cancer. The CDR3 runs from the conserved cysteine through the conserved F or W. Fields, in order: clone size, J gene, D gene, V gene, CDR3 protein, CDR3 DNA. D genes are given only for firm matches. Clone size, where shown, is once, few, many, or a class for clones that have expanded.

>-|TRBJ2-2|TRBD1|TRBV19
CASSISQGVTGELFF
TGTGCCAGTAGTATAAGTCAGGGGGTCACCGGGGAGCTGTTTTTT
>-|TRBJ1-2|TRBD1|TRBV5-4
CASSLAGQGALSRNYGYTF
TGTGCCAGCAGCTTGGCCGGGCAGGGGGCTTTGAGTAGGAACTATGGCTACACCTTC
>-|TRBJ2-3|-|TRBV4-3
CASSHDSQHTSTDTQYF
TGCGCCAGCAGCCACGACTCACAGCACACTAGCACAGATACGCAGTATTTT
>-|TRBJ2-1|TRBD2|TRBV29-1
CSVEDVSGRAHEQFF
TGCAGCGTTGAAGACGTTAGCGGGAGGGCCCATGAGCAGTTCTTC
>-|TRBJ1-4|-|TRBV6-5
CASSYSEQDPNEKLFF
TGTGCCAGCAGTTACTCGGAGCAGGACCCTAATGAAAAACTGTTTTTT
>-|TRBJ2-6|-|TRBV6-4
CASSDNSGANVLTF
TGTGCCAGCAGCGACAACTCTGGGGCCAACGTCCTGACTTTC
>-|TRBJ2-7|TRBD2|TRBV6-1
CASRDTGLVYEQYF
TGTGCCAGCAGAGACACGGGACTAGTCTACGAGCAGTACTTC
>-|TRBJ2-7|TRBD1|TRBV19
CASSIATGGTYEQYF
TGTGCCAGTAGTATCGCGACAGGGGGCACCTACGAGCAGTACTTC
>-|TRBJ2-3|TRBD2|TRBV28
CASSLLATSGERDTQYF
TGTGCCAGCAGTTTATTGGCCACTAGCGGGGAGAGAGATACGCAGTATTTT
>-|TRBJ2-7|TRBD2|TRBV30
CAWSVKRTGGPEEQYF
TGTGCCTGGAGTGTAAAGCGAACGGGAGGGCCTGAGGAGCAGTACTTC
>-|TRBJ2-1|TRBD2|TRBV7-8
CASSLSLGRAFF
TGTGCCAGCAGCTTATCTCTCGGGAGGGCGTTCTTC
>once|TRBJ2-7|-|TRBV10-3
CAISESAGLSYEQYF
TGTGCCATCAGTGAATCAGCGGGTCTTTCCTACGAGCAGTACTTC
>-|TRBJ2-1|-|TRBV6-5
CASCAGRYNEQFF
TGTGCCAGCTGTGCAGGGCGGTACAATGAGCAGTTCTTC
>-|TRBJ1-4|TRBD1|TRBV7-9
CASSWTGGTNEKLFF
TGTGCCAGCAGCTGGACAGGGGGAACTAATGAAAAACTGTTTTTT
>-|TRBJ2-7|-|TRBV7-8
CASGRAQTYEQYF
TGTGCCAGCGGTAGGGCCCAAACCTACGAGCAGTACTTC
>few|TRBJ1-2|-|TRBV27
CASSHGANYGYTF
TGTGCCAGCAGCCATGGAGCTAACTATGGCTACACCTTC
>-|TRBJ2-6|TRBD2|TRBV12-5
CASGLILAGGSGANVLTF
TGTGCTAGTGGTTTGATCCTAGCGGGAGGGAGTGGGGCCAACGTCCTGACTTTC